Sequencing of this T cell receptor (beta chain) was carried out in a study of cytomegalovirus exposure and HLA in healthy donors. General observations from the study: The authors later found TCR association rates varying by HLA locus, with DRB1 most and HLA-C fewest. Data from an earlier analysis indicated that most TCR beta V segments were productive either about 90% or about 30% of the time.

CDR3 length equals 16 residues. Germline assignment: CDR1 KGHSH and CDR2 LQKENI. Germline trimming cut 5 bases from V and 2 bases from J; bases unmatched to any gene: 7. Both 60 Vbeta primers and 13 Jbeta primers went into the PCR. TCRdb's copy holds only in-frame clones and misses some; the assay was immunoSEQ multiplex PCR. The table records about 120,000 clones, around 86% of them present only once. As to this clone: Its antigen is not identified.

The origin of this receptor is a woman in her 30s in good health and CMV-seronegative. The gene calls are TRBV18 and TRBJ2-5, with 11 bases aligning to TRBD1. Sequenced material: PBMCs. CDR3 DNA sequence: TGTGCCAGCTCATCAACCGGGACAGGGGGTCAAGAGACCCAGTACTTC. Translation gives CASSSTGTGGQETQYF.